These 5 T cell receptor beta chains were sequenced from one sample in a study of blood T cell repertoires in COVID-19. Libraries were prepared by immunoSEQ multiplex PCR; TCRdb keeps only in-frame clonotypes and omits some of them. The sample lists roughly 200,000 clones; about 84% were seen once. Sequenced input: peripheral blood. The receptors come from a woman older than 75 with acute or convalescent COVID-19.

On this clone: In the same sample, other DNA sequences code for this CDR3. CDR3 protein: CASSPGRDYGYTF. The CDR3 DNA follows: TGTGCCAGCTCACCAGGGAGAGACTATGGCTACACCTTC. This chain links TRBV18 with TRBJ1-2; D is undetermined. CDR1 and CDR2 (germline): KGHSH, LQKENI. CDR3 length: 13 residues. Trimming took 2 bases from V and 3 from J, leaving 7 bases between them.

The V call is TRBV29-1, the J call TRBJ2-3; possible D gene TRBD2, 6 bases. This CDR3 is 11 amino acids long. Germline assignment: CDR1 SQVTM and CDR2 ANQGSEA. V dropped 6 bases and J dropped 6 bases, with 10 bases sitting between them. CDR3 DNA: TGCAGCGTGGAGGGTTTGGATACGCAGTATTTT. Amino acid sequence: CSVEGLDTQYF.

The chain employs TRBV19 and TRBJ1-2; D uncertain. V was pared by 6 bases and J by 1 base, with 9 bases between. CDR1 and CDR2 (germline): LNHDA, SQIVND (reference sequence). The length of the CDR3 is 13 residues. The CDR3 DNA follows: TGTGCCAGTAGATTCGGCGGTAACTATGGCTACACCTTC. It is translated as CASRFGGNYGYTF.

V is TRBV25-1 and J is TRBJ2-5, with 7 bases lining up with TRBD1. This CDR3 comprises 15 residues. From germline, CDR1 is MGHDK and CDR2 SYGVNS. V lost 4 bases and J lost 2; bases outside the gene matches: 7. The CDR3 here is CASSARQGGQETQYF. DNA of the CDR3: TGTGCCAGCAGTGCCCGACAGGGTGGGCAAGAGACCCAGTACTTC.

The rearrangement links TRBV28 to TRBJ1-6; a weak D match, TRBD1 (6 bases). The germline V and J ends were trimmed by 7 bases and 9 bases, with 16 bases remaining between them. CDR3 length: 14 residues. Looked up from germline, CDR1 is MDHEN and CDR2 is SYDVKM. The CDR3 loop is CASKGGGEASPLHF. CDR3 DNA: TGTGCCAGCAAGGGGGGAGGGGAGGCTTCACCCCTCCACTTT.